This passage covers 20 T cell receptor beta chains from one sample sequenced in a study of blood T cells in healthy people across ages. The second PCR ran roughly 6 to 12 cycles with a sample-barcoded 5' primer and J-beta primers. TCRdb reprocessed the 5' RACE reads via MiXCR and lists one record per CDR3 protein. The sample consists of around 650,000 distinct CDR3 sequences, about 30% of them appearing once. Source material: blood. These receptors were collected from an elderly woman in good health.

Comments on this clonotype: At one end, the junction sequence differs from germline, possibly due to a read error. The chain has TRBV7-2 and TRBJ2-3; D is unresolved. The CDR3 spans 11 residues. The germline gives CDR1 SGHTA, CDR2 FQGNSA. CDR3 in amino acids: CASSIDSLRDF. For the CDR3, the DNA is TGTGCCAGCAGCATCGACTCACTTCGGGATTTT.

The sample holds many counts of this clonotype. This chain joins TRBV5-6 and TRBJ2-5, with 8 bases that match TRBD1. The V gene end was trimmed by 4 bases and the J gene end by 4 bases; junction bases not matched to a gene: 12. Germline lookup yields CDR1 SGHDT and CDR2 YYEEEE. This CDR3 region has 16 residues. CDR3 sequence reads: CASSPMGQAIGETQYF. The CDR3 DNA follows: TGTGCCAGCAGCCCCATGGGACAGGCGATCGGAGAGACCCAGTACTTC.

In its sample, this clonotype was seen many times. The chain links TRBV6-2 or TRBV6-3 to TRBJ2-5; 7 bases fit TRBD1. Germline CDR1 is MNHEY and CDR2 is SVGEGT. V shed 3 bases and J 11 bases; nucleotides not matched to a gene: 9. The CDR3 sequence is 13 residues long. DNA of the CDR3: TGTGCCAGCAGTTATCGACAGGGTGGAGAGCAGTACTTC. This translates into CASSYRQGGEQYF.

This chain connects TRBV29-1 to TRBJ2-1, with TRBD1 identical over 10 bases. Germline-derived CDR1 and CDR2 are SQVTM and ANQGSEA. This CDR3 spans 18 amino acids. The ends lost 2 bases at V and 2 bases at J; junction bases unmatched: 12. The CDR3 is CSVEQQGVGTGAYNEQFF. Here the CDR3 DNA reads TGCAGCGTTGAACAACAGGGGGTGGGGACAGGGGCCTACAATGAGCAGTTCTTC.

In this sample, this clonotype turned up many times. This rearrangement joins TRBV20-1 to TRBJ2-3; no clear D. The CDR3 loop spans 11 amino acids. V gave up 4 bases and J gave up 6 bases, with 8 bases separating them. Germline CDR1 is DFQATT and CDR2 is SNEGSKA (reference sequence). CDR3 coding DNA: TGCAGTGCTAAGACTGGGGATACGCAGTATTTT. Its protein product is CSAKTGDTQYF.

The gene calls are TRBV5-1 and TRBJ2-1, with TRBD2 matching 10 bases. Germline CDR1 SGHRS, CDR2 YFSETQ. The CDR3 runs to 17 residues. The junction had 11 bases not matched to a gene; V was cut back by 3 bases and J by 5 bases. The CDR3 coding sequence is TGCGCCAGCAGCTCGATGTTTAGCGGGGGGCTTGACAATGAGCAGTTCTTC. Translation: CASSSMFSGGLDNEQFF.

As concerns this clonotype: At one boundary the junction diverges from the germline segment, which might be a read error. The chain couples TRBV7-9 to TRBJ2-7; no reliable D call. The last part of the DNA fits TRBJ2-5 better; the J call may be wrong. The germline CDR1 and CDR2 sequences are SEHNR and FQNEAQ (reference sequence). The CDR3 contains 12 residues. The CDR3 nucleotides are TGTGCCGGCAGCTTAGTCACCGAGACCCAGTACTTC. Its translation is CAGSLVTETQYF.

This clonotype was seen repeatedly, ten times or more. The V call is TRBV20-1, the J call TRBJ2-3; the D gene is possibly TRBD2 (7 bases). The germline gives CDR1 DFQATT, CDR2 SNEGSKA (reference sequence). V lost 1 base to trimming and J lost 1 base, with 15 bases between them. This CDR3 contains 16 residues. CDR3 region: CSARGSTGGRTDTQYF. CDR3 bases: TGCAGTGCTAGAGGGTCGACGGGGGGCCGCACAGATACGCAGTATTTT.

This clonotype was found many times. V usage is TRBV14 and J usage is TRBJ2-5, with D hard to call. Trimming stripped 0 bases from V and 11 bases from J, with 10 bases between. The CDR3 extends over 12 amino acids. Germline CDR1 is SGHDN and CDR2 is FVKESK. The CDR3 protein is CASSQDSPGQYF. The CDR3 nucleotides are TGTGCCAGCAGCCAAGATTCCCCTGGGCAGTACTTC.

This chain connects TRBV7-8 to TRBJ1-5; D is possibly TRBD1 (5 bases). This CDR3 is 13 amino acids long. Germline assignment: CDR1 SGHVS and CDR2 FQNEAQ. Trimming left V 5 bases short and J 9 bases short, with 14 bases between. This CDR3 is CASSQDQGLPQHF. The DNA for the CDR3 is TGTGCCAGCAGCCAGGATCAGGGTTTGCCCCAGCATTTT.

Turning to this clonotype: One junction end does not reproduce the germline sequence, and a read error may be involved. The chain has TRBV5-1 and TRBJ1-4; TRBD1 aligns across 7 bases. CDR1 is SGHRS, CDR2 YFSETQ, per germline. The CDR3 consists of 17 residues. The DNA for the CDR3 is TGCGCCAGCAGCCCAAGACAGGGAGCGACTCTTAATGAAAAACGGTTTTTT. This sequence encodes CASSPRQGATLNEKRFF.

The rearrangement joins TRBV20-1 to TRBJ1-2, with TRBD1 matching 8 bases. Germline V lookup: CDR1 DFQATT, CDR2 SNEGSKA (reference sequence). CDR3 length: 15 residues. V gave up 3 bases and J gave up 7 bases; unmatched junction bases: 13. In nucleotides, the CDR3 is TGCAGTGCTAGCTCGACACAACAGGGGGGCCTTGGCTACACCTTC. Translating gives CSASSTQQGGLGYTF.

The chain recombines TRBV5-1 with TRBJ2-4, with 7 bases fitting TRBD2. The CDR3 totals 16 residues. CDR1 and CDR2 from the germline V gene are SGHRS and YFSETQ. V lost 3 bases, J lost 0 bases, and 6 bases stayed unmatched. The CDR3 bases are TGCGCCAGCAGCTGGGGGGGGGTCGAAGCCAAAAACATTCAGTACTTC. This gives the protein CASSWGGVEAKNIQYF.

Remarks on this clonotype: A much larger clone lies a single base off, so this may be a read error. The chain joins TRBV9 to TRBJ2-7; the D is unclear. Germline loops: CDR1 SGDLS, CDR2 YYNGEE. This CDR3 has 13 residues. The V and J ends lost 0 bases and 7 bases respectively, with 11 bases between them. CDR3 DNA sequence: TGTGCCAGCAGCGTAGCGCCAGCCGATGAGCAGTACTTC. Encoded protein: CASSVAPADEQYF.

This clonotype was recorded at least ten times. This chain connects TRBV20-1 to TRBJ2-3; unclear D gene. V was shortened by 2 bases and J by 6 bases, with 9 bases between the two germline ends. Germline CDR1 is DFQATT and CDR2 is SNEGSKA (reference sequence). This CDR3 is built from 12 residues. This CDR3 is CSARPVGDTQYF. CDR3 bases: TGCAGTGCTAGACCTGTGGGGGATACGCAGTATTTT.

At least ten counts were recorded for this clonotype. This chain joins TRBV7-3 and TRBJ2-7; possibly TRBD1 for D (6 bases). V was trimmed by 2 bases and J by 3 bases, leaving 14 bases between them. In germline, CDR1 is SGHTA, CDR2 FQGTGA. The CDR3 extends over 15 amino acids. CDR3 bases: TGTGCCAGCAGCTTAGGCAGGGGCGATATCTACGAGCAGTACTTC. This encodes CASSLGRGDIYEQYF.

This clonotype was observed at least ten times. The V gene is TRBV20-1, the J gene TRBJ2-4, with D perhaps matching TRBD2 (6 bases). V was pared by 3 bases and J by 7 bases, with 13 bases between. The germline CDR1 and CDR2 sequences are DFQATT and SNEGSKA (reference sequence). The CDR3 length is 13 residues. CDR3 sequence reads: CSARGLGANIQYF. The CDR3 DNA reads TGCAGTGCTAGGGGACTTGGGGCTAACATTCAGTACTTC.

This clonotype has a count of ten or more. V gene TRBV4-1 combines with J gene TRBJ2-2; maybe TRBD1 (6 bases). The V end lost 4 bases, the J end lost 1 base, and 7 bases lay between the germline ends. CDR3 size: 14 residues. Germline CDR1 reads MGHRA; CDR2 reads YSYEKL. The CDR3 loop reads CASSRQENTGELFF. The DNA of the CDR3 is TGCGCCAGCAGCCGACAGGAGAACACCGGGGAGCTGTTTTTT.

V is TRBV9 and J is TRBJ1-3, with D perhaps TRBD1 (5 bases). The germline CDR1 and CDR2 sequences are SGDLS and YYNGEE. The CDR3 runs 16 residues. V was clipped by 0 bases and J by 0 bases, with 10 bases between them. DNA for the CDR3: TGTGCCAGCAGCGTAGCTTGGGGGGACTCTGGAAACACCATATATTTT. This codes for CASSVAWGDSGNTIYF.

This clonotype was seen more than once but under ten times. Being one base from a much bigger clone, this may be a read error. The genes are TRBV29-1 and TRBJ2-1, with 7 nucleotides matching TRBD2. The J call may be faulty, since TRBJ2-7 better matches the DNA end. Germline V gene data show CDR1 as SQVTM and CDR2 as ANQGSEA. CDR3 length equals 17 residues. The DNA for the CDR3 is TGCAGCGTGAACCGGGGGGACCAGAGAAATTTATACAATGAGCAGTACTTC. It codes for CSVNRGDQRNLYNEQYF.